This T cell receptor beta chain was recovered during a study of OX40 agonist ivuxolimab in advanced cancers. Study in general: Partial responses were recorded for three patients, including one with hepatocellular carcinoma and two with cutaneous melanoma. Study results and limitations: Normalized expansion of T-cell clones was also low for some nonresponders.

TCRdb's copy holds only in-frame clones and misses some; the assay was immunoSEQ multiplex PCR. The repertoire includes approximately 100,000 clones, approximately 90% of them detected once, and 0.79% sits in the top ten. Concerning this clone: Its antigen is undetermined.

The specimen comprised CD4+ or CD8+ T cells sorted from blood, sampled in a trial of the OX40 agonist ivuxolimab. This sequence was found in an adult with an advanced solid tumor such as melanoma, head and neck, liver or kidney cancer.

This CDR3 is CASSAEDTYGYTF. The CDR3 nucleotides are TGTGCCAGCAGTGCCGAGGACACCTATGGCTACACCTTC. This chain connects TRBV28 to TRBJ1-2, with TRBD1 as a possible D gene (5 bases). The germline V and J ends were trimmed by 5 bases and 4 bases, with 11 bases remaining between them. The CDR3 consists of 13 residues. From germline, CDR1 is MDHEN and CDR2 SYDVKM.